This T cell receptor (beta chain) was identified in a study of blood T cells in healthy people across ages. This clonotype was counted at least ten times. A second PCR of about 7 to 12 cycles used a sample-barcoded 5' primer and a J-beta primer mix. Each CDR3 protein is one row after TCRdb ran MiXCR on the 5' RACE reads. This sample has about 780,000 distinct CDR3 sequences, with roughly 25% found just once. This CDR3 contains 14 residues. CDR1 is SNHLY and CDR2 is FYNNEI in the germline V gene. Trimming shortened V by 4 bases and J by 7 bases, and 16 bases separated the two germline ends. These data were likewise used in another study, on T cells of mothers and their children. That report notes: The whole RNA yield was converted to cDNA, approximately 1.6 ug per 15 ul. From each mother came over 8 million TCR beta CDR3 reads, and from each child came 3 million to 3.5 million. Related and unrelated pairs show similar shaping of TCR recombination output by thymic selection. At a sensitivity of roughly 100 clones per million clonotypes, no persistent microchimeric T cell clones appeared.

This TCR was recovered from a boy younger than 18 in good health. The V gene is TRBV2, the J gene TRBJ2-5; D is possibly TRBD2 (6 bases). The sample was blood. This chain's CDR3 is CASSGLISEGTQYF. CDR3 bases: TGTGCCAGCAGTGGTTTGATCTCGGAGGGGACCCAGTACTTC.